This T cell receptor beta chain was identified in a study of control samples from healthy donors and cancer patients. This table comes from immunoSEQ multiplex PCR, and its TCRdb copy is limited to in-frame clones, with some not included. The sample includes 100,000 to 150,000 clones, more than 90% of them seen just once. Germline CDR1 and CDR2: MGHRA and YSYEKL. The CDR3 runs to 14 residues. V dropped 4 bases and J dropped 2 bases, with 11 bases sitting between them. This chain uses TRBV4-1 with TRBJ1-2; D ambiguous. The clonotype originates from a man between 18 and 29 years old in good health. Sequenced input: blood. CDR3 region: CASSLPGVNYGYTF. For the CDR3, the DNA is TGCGCCAGCAGCCTACCGGGCGTCAACTATGGCTACACCTTC.